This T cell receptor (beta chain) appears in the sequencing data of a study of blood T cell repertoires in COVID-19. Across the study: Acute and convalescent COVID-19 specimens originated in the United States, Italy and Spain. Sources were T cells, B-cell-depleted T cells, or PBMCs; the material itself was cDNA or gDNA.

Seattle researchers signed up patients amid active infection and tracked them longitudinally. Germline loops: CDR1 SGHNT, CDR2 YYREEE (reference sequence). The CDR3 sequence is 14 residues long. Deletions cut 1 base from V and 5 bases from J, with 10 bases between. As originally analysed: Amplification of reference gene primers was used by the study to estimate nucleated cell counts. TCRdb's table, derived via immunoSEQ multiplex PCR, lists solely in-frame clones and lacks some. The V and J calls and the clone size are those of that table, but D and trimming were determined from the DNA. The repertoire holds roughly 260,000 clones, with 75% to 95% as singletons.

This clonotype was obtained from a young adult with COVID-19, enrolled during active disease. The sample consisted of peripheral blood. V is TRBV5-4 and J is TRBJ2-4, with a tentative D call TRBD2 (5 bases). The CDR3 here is CASSLQMGENIQYF. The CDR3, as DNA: TGTGCCAGCAGCTTGCAGATGGGAGAAAACATTCAGTACTTC.